This T cell receptor (beta chain) was sequenced in a study of T cell repertoires in cytomegalovirus infection. Turning to the study itself: It was the public TCR beta signatures that indicated both CMV infection and matching HLA type.

A single record per CDR3 protein comes from TCRdb applying MiXCR to the reads. The repertoire holds 300,000 to 400,000 distinct CDR3 sequences, with less than 20% as singletons. This clonotype has a count of ten or more. What it recognizes is unknown. Findings of the study overall: HLA-C-restricted TCR beta clonotypes specific for CMV led the ex vivo response. Accumulated public TCR beta family frequency recognized individuals carrying CMV together with the relevant HLA.

The receptor was isolated from a human donor in good health (CMV status not recorded). Some clones in this sample may be carry-over from other donors' samples. The specimen sequenced was PBMCs.

In DNA, the CDR3 is TGTGCCAGCAGACTAGCGGGATATGGTGAGCAGTTCTTC. Its translation: CASRLAGYGEQFF. J is TRBJ2-1 and V is TRBV7-2; the match to TRBD2 covers 10 bases. There are 13 residues in the CDR3. The V segment lost 6 bases and the J segment 9 bases; nucleotides outside the gene matches: 5. Germline CDR1 SGHTA, CDR2 FQGNSA. The full variable domain, completed using reference TRBV7-2 and TRBJ2-1, is GAGVSQSPSNKVTEKGKDVELRCDPISGHTALYWYRQSLGQGLEFLIYFQGNSAPDKSGLPSDRFSAERTGGSVSTLTIQRTQQEDSAVYLCASRLAGYGEQFFGPGTRLTVL.